The 27 T cell receptor beta chains in this list originate from one sample, sequenced in a study of PD-1 blockade in classical Hodgkin lymphoma. Each of the patients experienced relapse following autologous stem cell transplantation, and their brentuximab vedotin exposure differed. The repertoire was sequenced with immunoSEQ multiplex PCR; TCRdb's copy has only in-frame clones and lacks some. The sample shows over 80,000 clones, 92% of them seen only once. This specimen was peripheral blood mononuclear cells (PBMCs), taken at baseline. The receptors come from a human donor with classical Hodgkin lymphoma.

J is TRBJ2-3 and V is TRBV28; D is perhaps TRBD1 (6 bases). The CDR3 is 18 residues long. Trimming stripped 5 bases from V and 2 bases from J, with 23 bases between. Germline V gene sequence: CDR1 MDHEN, CDR2 SYDVKM. The CDR3 DNA is TGTGCCAGCAGTCCAGGGGTCTCCACAGAAAGGGTCACAGATACGCAGTATTTT. This translates into CASSPGVSTERVTDTQYF.

The chain is built from TRBV28 and TRBJ1-5, with TRBD1 matching over 8 bases. Trimming took 5 bases from V and 7 from J; bases not matched to a gene: 4. There are 13 residues in the CDR3. CDR1 is MDHEN, CDR2 SYDVKM, per germline. CDR3 region: CASSTGGRQPQHF. DNA of the CDR3: TGTGCCAGCAGTACAGGGGGACGGCAGCCCCAGCATTTT.

The sample holds a few counts of this clone. This rearrangement joins TRBV28 to TRBJ1-1; D call uncertain. The CDR3 is 13 amino acids. With 1 base removed from V and 5 bases from J, the gap between germline ends came to 8 bases. Germline V CDR1 and CDR2: MDHEN, SYDVKM. The DNA for the CDR3 is TGTGCCAGCAGTTTATCCCCATGGACTGAAGCTTTCTTT. Encoded protein: CASSLSPWTEAFF. Drawing the rest from reference TRBV28 and TRBJ1-1, the complete variable domain is DVKVTQSSRYLVKRTGEKVFLECVQDMDHENMFWYRQDPGLGLRLIYFSYDVKMKEKGDIPEGYSVSREKKERFSLILESASTNQTSMYLCASSLSPWTEAFFGQGTRLTVV.

J is TRBJ2-7 and V is TRBV18, with D possibly being TRBD1 (6 bases). V was shortened by 2 bases and J by 3 bases, with 11 bases between the two germline ends. The CDR3 is 14 amino acids. Germline lookup yields CDR1 KGHSH and CDR2 LQKENI. CDR3 bases: TGTGCCAGCTCACCAGGGGGCGGGTACTACGAGCAGTACTTC. As protein: CASSPGGGYYEQYF.

This clone was seen just once. The chain combines TRBV29-1 with TRBJ2-3; 7 bases fit TRBD1. With 7 bases clipped from V and 2 bases from J, the junction kept 6 bases outside the gene matches. CDR3 length: 13 residues. Germline CDR1 is SQVTM and CDR2 is ANQGSEA. The CDR3 reads CSAPGQTTDTQYF. CDR3 nucleotide sequence: TGCAGCGCCCCGGGACAGACCACAGATACGCAGTATTTT.

The chain combines TRBV10-1 with TRBJ2-7; TRBD2 matches 11 bases. V lost 0 bases and J lost 3; bases outside the gene matches: 4. The CDR3 contains 16 residues. Per the germline V gene, CDR1 is WNHNN and CDR2 is SYGVQD (reference sequence). Here the CDR3 reads CASSESQGTSGYEQYF. In nucleotides, the CDR3 is TGCGCCAGCAGTGAGTCCCAGGGGACTAGCGGCTACGAGCAGTACTTC.

The gene calls are TRBV11-2 and TRBJ2-1; 7 nucleotides line up with TRBD2. In germline, CDR1 is SGHAT, CDR2 FQNNGV. The CDR3 is made up of 17 amino acids. V was clipped by 6 bases and J by 0 bases; unmatched bases: 11. CDR3 sequence reads: CASRSRGRSGSYNEQFF. The DNA for the CDR3 is TGTGCCAGCAGGAGTCGCGGGAGAAGCGGCTCCTACAATGAGCAGTTCTTC.

The chain links TRBV27 to TRBJ1-2; D gene ambiguous. Germline CDR1 MNHEY, CDR2 SMNVEV (reference sequence). The V gene lost 8 bases and the J gene lost 5 bases, with 21 bases spanning the gap. The CDR3 spans 15 residues. The CDR3 DNA is TGTGCCAGCGGGGTTGGTCAAAGGTCGCGGTATGGCTACACCTTC. Protein: CASGVGQRSRYGYTF.

The CDR3 region has the DNA TGCGCCAGCAGCTTGGGGCCACAGGGAACTGGAAACACCATATATTTT. This gives the protein CASSLGPQGTGNTIYF. The chain couples TRBV5-1 to TRBJ1-3; tentative D call: TRBD1 (6 bases). CDR1 is SGHRS and CDR2 is YFSETQ in the germline V gene. V was cut by 0 bases and J by 2 bases, with 12 bases left in between. CDR3 length: 16 amino acids.

The V and J genes are TRBV27 and TRBJ2-7, with a tentative D call TRBD1 (5 bases). Germline V gene data show CDR1 as MNHEY and CDR2 as SMNVEV (reference sequence). This CDR3 has 17 amino acids. With 2 bases removed from V and 1 base from J, the gap between germline ends came to 18 bases. CDR3 coding DNA: TGTGCCAGCAGTTTAGTCGGTGGCAGGGCTAGTTCCTACGAGCAGTACTTC. Amino acids: CASSLVGGRASSYEQYF.

The count of this clone is one. The chain is built from TRBV19 and TRBJ2-2, with 9 bases matching TRBD2. Germline assignment: CDR1 LNHDA and CDR2 SQIVND (reference sequence). With 8 bases clipped from V and 1 base from J, the junction kept 5 bases outside the gene matches. The CDR3 totals 15 residues. CDR3 DNA: TGTGCCAGTCGGCGGGAGGGCCTGAACACCGGGGAGCTGTTTTTT. It codes for CASRREGLNTGELFF.

The rearrangement links TRBV28 to TRBJ1-1; 8 bases map to TRBD1. CDR3 size: 14 residues. The junction had 8 bases not matched to a gene; V was cut back by 4 bases and J by 7 bases. Germline CDR1 reads MDHEN; CDR2 reads SYDVKM. The CDR3 DNA reads TGTGCCAGCAGTTCCCCAGGGGGCTCTCATGAAGCTTTCTTT. Translating gives CASSSPGGSHEAFF.

The V call is TRBV14, the J call TRBJ1-2, with no clear D. The V end lost 3 bases, the J end lost 0 bases, and 11 bases lay between the germline ends. CDR3 length: 15 amino acids. Germline loops: CDR1 SGHDN, CDR2 FVKESK. CDR3 sequence: CASSHDPVPNYGYTF. The CDR3 DNA follows: TGTGCCAGCAGCCACGATCCCGTCCCTAACTATGGCTACACCTTC.

This clone was seen a handful of times. The V gene is TRBV30, the J gene TRBJ1-5; D is perhaps TRBD1 (5 bases). This CDR3 is built from 15 residues. The germline V gene encodes CDR1 GTSNPN and CDR2 SVGIG (reference sequence). V lost 4 bases to trimming and J lost 0 bases, with 13 bases between them. The CDR3 loop is CAWIYGADSNQPQHF. In DNA, the CDR3 is TGTGCCTGGATTTATGGGGCCGATAGCAATCAGCCCCAGCATTTT.

This sequence joins TRBV19 and TRBJ1-2; D unresolved. This CDR3 is 11 amino acids long. Germline CDR1 is LNHDA and CDR2 is SQIVND (reference sequence). The germline V and J ends were trimmed by 10 bases and 10 bases, with 16 bases remaining between them. The DNA of the CDR3 is TGTGCCACCCAGGACTATATGGACTACACCTTC. Translated: CATQDYMDYTF.

J is TRBJ2-5 and V is TRBV6-1; a possible D gene is TRBD1 (6 bases). The V gene's germline CDR1 is MNHNS and CDR2 SASEGT. V was trimmed by 2 bases and J by 1 base, leaving 8 bases between them. This CDR3 has 14 amino acids. CDR3 DNA: TGTGCCAGCAGTGAACCGGACAGCCAAGAGACCCAGTACTTC. Translated: CASSEPDSQETQYF.

The chain joins TRBV30 to TRBJ2-7; 7 positions match TRBD1. Trimming cost V 1 base and J 5 bases; bases outside gene matches: 11. Per germline, CDR1 GTSNPN and CDR2 SVGIG (reference sequence). This CDR3 has 15 residues. CDR3 region: CAWSALPTGLDEQYF. The CDR3, as DNA: TGTGCCTGGAGTGCCCTTCCGACAGGGTTGGACGAGCAGTACTTC.

The chain is built from TRBV28 and TRBJ1-2, with unresolved D. The CDR3 extends over 13 amino acids. Trimming shortened V by 7 bases and J by 8 bases, and 17 bases separated the two germline ends. The germline gives CDR1 MDHEN, CDR2 SYDVKM. CDR3 nucleotides: TGTGCCAGCACCTCCCCCGGGCTAAACGGCTACACCTTC. Protein product: CASTSPGLNGYTF.

The chain links TRBV2 to TRBJ2-1; D is ambiguous. Germline values: CDR1 SNHLY, CDR2 FYNNEI. CDR3 length equals 11 residues. Trimming removed 7 bases at V and 5 bases at J, with 6 bases between. This chain's CDR3 is CASTPDNEQFF. In nucleotides, the CDR3 is TGTGCCAGCACCCCGGACAATGAGCAGTTCTTC. The full variable domain, rest sourced from reference TRBV2 and TRBJ2-1, is EPEVTQTPSHQVTQMGQEVILRCVPISNHLYFYWYRQILGQKVEFLVSFYNNEISEKSEIFDDQFSVERPDGSNFTLKIRSTKLEDSAMYFCASTPDNEQFFGPGTRLTVL.

CDR3 DNA sequence: TGCGCCAGCAGCTTATACTCCGGGACAGTATCTACTACATACTCCTACGAGCAGTACTTC. The encoded protein is CASSLYSGTVSTTYSYEQYF. V is TRBV5-1 and J is TRBJ2-7; 7 bases match TRBD1. Germline-derived CDR1 and CDR2 are SGHRS and YFSETQ. The V and J ends lost 2 bases and 0 bases, in that order; junction bases with no gene match: 20. The CDR3 sequence is 20 residues long.

This chain uses TRBV6-5 with TRBJ1-1; TRBD1 is a possible D gene (5 bases). The CDR3 runs 13 residues. Trimming took off 6 bases at V and 2 bases at J, with 10 bases between the two ends. Germline-derived CDR1 and CDR2 are MNHEY and SVGAGI. The CDR3, as DNA: TGTGCCAGCAGACCGGGACTTAACACTGAAGCTTTCTTT. It codes for CASRPGLNTEAFF.

V usage is TRBV7-8 and J usage is TRBJ2-3, with D tentatively TRBD1 or TRBD2 (5 bases each). V was pared by 1 base and J by 3 bases, with 8 bases between. This CDR3 has 14 residues. Germline V gene lookup returns CDR1 SGHVS and CDR2 FQNEAQ. CDR3 residues: CASSLGGETDTQYF. For the CDR3, the DNA is TGTGCCAGCAGCTTAGGAGGGGAGACAGATACGCAGTATTTT.

This sequence joins TRBV11-2 and TRBJ2-2; D is undetermined. V gave up 1 base and J gave up 0 bases, with 3 bases separating them. The germline V gene has CDR1 SGHAT and CDR2 FQNNGV. The CDR3 is made up of 14 amino acids. The CDR3 DNA is TGTGCCAGCAGCTTAGCCGCGAACACCGGGGAGCTGTTTTTT. Translated: CASSLAANTGELFF.

V is TRBV19 and J is TRBJ1-5; no reliable D call. The CDR3 runs to 16 residues. The ends were cut back, 4 bases at V and 0 bases at J, with 13 bases in the middle. Germline lookup yields CDR1 LNHDA and CDR2 SQIVND (reference sequence). DNA of the CDR3: TGTGCCAGTAGTACTCCCTGGGAGTATAGCAATCAGCCCCAGCATTTT. Its protein is CASSTPWEYSNQPQHF. Complete variable domain (other parts from reference TRBV19 and TRBJ1-5): DGGITQSPKYLFRKEGQNVTLSCEQNLNHDAMYWYRQDPGQGLRLIYYSQIVNDFQKGDIAEGYSVSREKKESFPLTVTSAQKNPTAFYLCASSTPWEYSNQPQHFGDGTRLSIL.

The J gene is TRBJ2-7, the V gene TRBV19; 10 bases are a match to TRBD1. Germline loops: CDR1 LNHDA, CDR2 SQIVND (reference sequence). This CDR3 spans 13 amino acids. The J segment lost 4 bases and the V segment lost 8 bases, leaving 5 bases of the junction unmatched. CDR3 in DNA: TGTGCCAGTGGAAGGACAGGGGGGTACGAGCAGTACTTC. This gives the protein CASGRTGGYEQYF. Together with reference TRBV19 and TRBJ2-7, the CDR3 gives the full variable domain: DGGITQSPKYLFRKEGQNVTLSCEQNLNHDAMYWYRQDPGQGLRLIYYSQIVNDFQKGDIAEGYSVSREKKESFPLTVTSAQKNPTAFYLCASGRTGGYEQYFGPGTRLTVT.

V gene TRBV7-6 combines with J gene TRBJ2-4, with D perhaps matching TRBD1 (6 bases). Germline V gives CDR1 SGHVS, CDR2 FNYEAQ. The ends were cut back, 5 bases at V and 3 bases at J, with 20 bases in the middle. The CDR3 consists of 17 residues. CDR3 protein: CASSLTDLQGGKNIQYF. CDR3 nucleotide sequence: TGTGCCAGCAGCCTAACGGACTTACAAGGGGGCAAAAACATTCAGTACTTC.

This clone was seen only a few times. The chain recombines TRBV4-1 with TRBJ1-1; D is perhaps TRBD1 (5 bases). Between the trimmed V and J ends, which lost 4 bases and 6 bases, there was a span of 12 bases. CDR3 length equals 13 residues. Germline-derived CDR1 and CDR2 are MGHRA and YSYEKL. The CDR3 region has the DNA TGCGCCAGCAGCCGTATCGGGACCCCTGAAGCTTTCTTT. It encodes CASSRIGTPEAFF.